These 18 T cell receptor beta chains came from one sample sequenced in a study of graft-versus-host responses after intestinal transplantation. TCRdb's table, derived via immunoSEQ multiplex PCR, lists solely in-frame clones and lacks some. The sample lists over 20,000 clones, over 35% occurring once. The sequences come from alloreactive CD4+ T cells from a mixed lymphocyte reaction culture, collected before intestinal transplant. Described subset: CFSE-low proliferating T cells sorted from approximately 6-day pre-transplant mixed lymphocyte reaction (GvH or HvG direction). These receptors were taken from a human patient who received an intestinal transplant.

V gene TRBV6-5 combines with J gene TRBJ2-5; no firm D call. Deletions cut 1 base from V and 1 base from J, with 10 bases between. Per germline, CDR1 MNHEY and CDR2 SVGAGI. There are 15 residues in the CDR3. The CDR3 DNA sequence: TGTGCCAGCAGTTACTTAACAGCTATCCAAGAGACCCAGTACTTC. Its translation is CASSYLTAIQETQYF.

This clone has more than one count but fewer than ten. This rearrangement joins TRBV30 to TRBJ1-2, with 8 bases fitting TRBD1. J gave up 5 bases and V 7 bases, and 9 bases lay outside the gene matches. CDR3 size: 13 residues. Germline CDR1 GTSNPN, CDR2 SVGIG (reference sequence). The CDR3 DNA follows: TGTGCCTCAAAGACAGGGGTCGGGTATGGCTACACCTTC. This translates into CASKTGVGYGYTF.

V is TRBV9 and J is TRBJ1-6; 7 nucleotides align to TRBD1. Germline V gene sequence: CDR1 SGDLS, CDR2 YYNGEE. With V trimmed by 1 base and J by 13 bases, 8 bases remained unmatched. The CDR3 contains 14 residues. The CDR3 reads CASSVRPTGAPLHF. DNA for the CDR3: TGTGCCAGCAGCGTACGCCCCACAGGGGCCCCCCTCCACTTT.

The V and J genes are TRBV19 and TRBJ1-5; no clear D gene. The germline V gene has CDR1 LNHDA and CDR2 SQIVND (reference sequence). The CDR3 is made up of 16 amino acids. V was clipped by 1 base and J by 0 bases, with 10 bases between them. CDR3 bases: TGTGCCAGTAGTATAGCGGGGTACCTTAGCAATCAGCCCCAGCATTTT. Residues: CASSIAGYLSNQPQHF.

This clone came up a few times. CDR3 in amino acids: CASSLVGGGIQETQYF. For the CDR3, the DNA is TGTGCCAGCAGCTTAGTAGGCGGGGGGATCCAAGAGACCCAGTACTTC. The V gene is TRBV11-2, the J gene TRBJ2-5; 8 nucleotides match TRBD2. From germline, CDR1 is SGHAT and CDR2 FQNNGV. J gave up 1 base and V 1 base, and 5 bases lay outside the gene matches. CDR3 size: 16 residues.

This clone has a handful of counts. The chain couples TRBV6-1 to TRBJ1-3; unclear D gene. The CDR3 has 18 amino acids. Germline V gives CDR1 MNHNS, CDR2 SASEGT. Trimming stripped 0 bases from V and 0 bases from J, with 15 bases between. DNA for the CDR3: TGTGCCAGCAGTGAAGCGCTTCTCAGGCTGCTCTCTGGAAACACCATATATTTT. Translating it yields CASSEALLRLLSGNTIYF.

The V and J genes are TRBV30 and TRBJ2-1; D is unresolved. CDR3 size: 12 residues. V shed 2 bases and J shed 7 bases, with 9 bases lying between them. Germline V CDR1 and CDR2: GTSNPN, SVGIG (reference sequence). As DNA, the CDR3 is TGTGCCTGGAGTTGGCAGGCGAATGAGCAGTTCTTC. This codes for CAWSWQANEQFF.

The chain employs TRBV5-1 and TRBJ2-5; D not certain. The V end lost 0 bases, the J end lost 2 bases, and 8 bases lay between the germline ends. CDR1 is SGHRS, CDR2 YFSETQ, per germline. The CDR3 runs 14 residues. CDR3 DNA: TGCGCCAGCAGCTTGGGACTTACACAAGAGACCCAGTACTTC. This sequence encodes CASSLGLTQETQYF.

The rearrangement joins TRBV18 to TRBJ1-6; no definite D call. Germline V CDR1 and CDR2: KGHSH, LQKENI. The V end lost 6 bases, the J end lost 6 bases, and 12 bases lay between the germline ends. The CDR3 totals 14 residues. The CDR3 nucleotides read TGTGCCAGCTCCCGAGGGCCTTTTAATTCACCCCTCCACTTT. This codes for CASSRGPFNSPLHF. Filled out from reference TRBV18 and TRBJ1-6, the complete variable domain reads NAGVMQNPRHLVRRRGQEARLRCSPMKGHSHVYWYRQLPEEGLKFMVYLQKENIIDESGMPKERFSAEFPKEGPSILRIQQVVRGDSAAYFCASSRGPFNSPLHFGNGTRLTVT.

The V call is TRBV7-2, the J call TRBJ2-7; D is uncertain. The CDR3 contains 18 residues. Germline V gives CDR1 SGHTA, CDR2 FQGNSA. V lost 1 base and J lost 4, with 23 bases in between. The DNA of the CDR3 is TGTGCCAGCAGCTTAGGTTTATACACTACGAACGGTGATTACGAGCAGTACTTC. Translated, it gives CASSLGLYTTNGDYEQYF.

The V call is TRBV7-8, the J call TRBJ2-7; a weak D match, TRBD2 (5 bases). This CDR3 region has 15 residues. Germline lookup yields CDR1 SGHVS and CDR2 FQNEAQ. V dropped 0 bases and J dropped 3 bases, with 12 bases sitting between them. The chain's CDR3 is CASSLARGPHYEQYF. In nucleotides, the CDR3 is TGTGCCAGCAGCTTAGCCCGGGGTCCCCACTACGAGCAGTACTTC. Filled out from reference TRBV7-8 and TRBJ2-7, the complete variable domain reads GAGVSQSPRYKVAKRGQDVALRCDPISGHVSLFWYQQALGQGPEFLTYFQNEAQLDKSGLPSDRFFAERPEGSVSTLKIQRTQQEDSAVYLCASSLARGPHYEQYFGPGTRLTVT.

The J gene is TRBJ1-6, the V gene TRBV4-2, with TRBD1 matching 7 bases. V lost 2 bases to trimming and J lost 6 bases; unmatched junction nucleotides: 10. The CDR3 is 17 residues long. The V gene's germline CDR1 is LGHNA and CDR2 YNFKEQ. Written as DNA, the CDR3 is TGTGCCAGCAGCCAAATCAGAGGGGGCAGCGGTAATTCACCCCTCCACTTT. Its protein is CASSQIRGGSGNSPLHF.

The rearrangement uses TRBV6-1 and TRBJ1-6; D is uncertain. The CDR3 sequence is 17 residues long. The germline V gene has CDR1 MNHNS and CDR2 SASEGT. Trimming removed 2 bases at V and 9 bases at J, with 20 bases between. As DNA, the CDR3 is TGTGCCAGCAGTGAACCTCGGAGTGCGCGGAGGATTTCACCCCTCCACTTT. The encoded protein is CASSEPRSARRISPLHF.

There are a few counts of this clone. The CDR3 here is CASSVGLTTAQHF. CDR3 DNA: TGTGCCAGCAGCGTCGGGTTGACGACGGCCCAGCATTTT. This chain uses TRBV9 with TRBJ1-5; D is uncertain. Trimming shortened V by 2 bases and J by 11 bases, and 14 bases separated the two germline ends. This CDR3 has 13 residues. Germline lookup yields CDR1 SGDLS and CDR2 YYNGEE.

This clone was seen a handful of times. The chain recombines TRBV15 with TRBJ1-3; a weak D match, TRBD1 (6 bases). This CDR3 has 14 residues. The ends were cut back, 4 bases at V and 0 bases at J, with 7 bases in the middle. Germline CDR1 LNHNV, CDR2 YYDKDF (reference sequence). In DNA, the CDR3 is TGTGCCACCAGCATAGGGGGCTCTGGAAACACCATATATTTT. Translation gives CATSIGGSGNTIYF. The entire variable domain, with the rest obtained from reference TRBV15 and TRBJ1-3, is as follows: DAMVIQNPRYQVTQFGKPVTLSCSQTLNHNVMYWYQQKSSQAPKLLFHYYDKDFNNEADTPDNFQSRRPNTSFCFLDIRSPGLGDTAMYLCATSIGGSGNTIYFGEGSWLTVV.

This clone appeared a single time. The chain recombines TRBV5-1 with TRBJ2-3, with a weak D call TRBD1 (5 bases). The CDR3 spans 15 residues. V shed 0 bases and J shed 4 bases, with 12 bases lying between them. Per germline, CDR1 SGHRS and CDR2 YFSETQ. The CDR3 region is CASSLAWAGPDTQYF. CDR3 in DNA: TGCGCCAGCAGCTTGGCTTGGGCAGGGCCAGATACGCAGTATTTT.

This clone has only a few counts. The genes are TRBV2 and TRBJ2-7; D perhaps matches TRBD2 (5 bases). The CDR3 covers 14 residues. The germline gives CDR1 SNHLY, CDR2 FYNNEI. Trimming took 7 bases from V and 3 from J, leaving 16 bases between them. The CDR3 DNA is TGTGCCAGCAAGGAACGGGGTTTAAACTACGAGCAGTACTTC. It specifies CASKERGLNYEQYF.

This clone was counted a few times. This chain uses TRBV6-5 with TRBJ2-7; 11 bases line up with TRBD2. V was pared by 3 bases and J by 3 bases, with 4 bases of the junction left unmatched. CDR1 and CDR2 (germline): MNHEY, SVGAGI. The CDR3 is made up of 15 amino acids. The CDR3 region is CASSYLLAGVYEQYF. The CDR3 DNA follows: TGTGCCAGCAGTTATCTACTAGCGGGGGTCTACGAGCAGTACTTC.